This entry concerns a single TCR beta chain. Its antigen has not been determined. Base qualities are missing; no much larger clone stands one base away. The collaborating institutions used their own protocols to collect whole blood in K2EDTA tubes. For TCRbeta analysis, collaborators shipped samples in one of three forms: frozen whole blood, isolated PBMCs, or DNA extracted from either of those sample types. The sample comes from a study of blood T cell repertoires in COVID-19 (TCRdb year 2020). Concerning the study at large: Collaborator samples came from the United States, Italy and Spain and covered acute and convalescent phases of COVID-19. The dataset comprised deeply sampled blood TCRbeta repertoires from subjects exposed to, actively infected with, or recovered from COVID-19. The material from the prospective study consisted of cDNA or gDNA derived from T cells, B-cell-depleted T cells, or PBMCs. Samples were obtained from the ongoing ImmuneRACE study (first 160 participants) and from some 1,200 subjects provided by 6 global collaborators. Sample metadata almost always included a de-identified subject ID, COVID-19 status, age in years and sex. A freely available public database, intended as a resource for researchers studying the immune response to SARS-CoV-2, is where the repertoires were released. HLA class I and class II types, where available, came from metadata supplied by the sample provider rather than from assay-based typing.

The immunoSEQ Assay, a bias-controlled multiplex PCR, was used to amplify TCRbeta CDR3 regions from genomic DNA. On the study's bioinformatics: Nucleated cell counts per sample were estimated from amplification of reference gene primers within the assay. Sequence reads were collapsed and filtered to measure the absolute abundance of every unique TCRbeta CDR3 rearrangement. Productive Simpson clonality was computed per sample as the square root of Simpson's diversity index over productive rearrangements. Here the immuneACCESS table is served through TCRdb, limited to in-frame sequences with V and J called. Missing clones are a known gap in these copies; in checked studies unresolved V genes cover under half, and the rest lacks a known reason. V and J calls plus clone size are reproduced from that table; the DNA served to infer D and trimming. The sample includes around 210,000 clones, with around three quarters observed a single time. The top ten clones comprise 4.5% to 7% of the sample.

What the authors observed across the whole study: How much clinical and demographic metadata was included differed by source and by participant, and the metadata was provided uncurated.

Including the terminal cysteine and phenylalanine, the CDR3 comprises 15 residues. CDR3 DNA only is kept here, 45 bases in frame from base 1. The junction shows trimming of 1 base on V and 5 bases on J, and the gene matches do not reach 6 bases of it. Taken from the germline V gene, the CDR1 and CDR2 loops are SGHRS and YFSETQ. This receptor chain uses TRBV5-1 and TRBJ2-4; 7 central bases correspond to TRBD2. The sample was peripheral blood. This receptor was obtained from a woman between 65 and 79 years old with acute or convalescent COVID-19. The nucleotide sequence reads TGCGCCAGCAGCTTGAGCCGGGGGGTTGAAAACATTCAGTACTTC. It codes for CASSLSRGVENIQYF.